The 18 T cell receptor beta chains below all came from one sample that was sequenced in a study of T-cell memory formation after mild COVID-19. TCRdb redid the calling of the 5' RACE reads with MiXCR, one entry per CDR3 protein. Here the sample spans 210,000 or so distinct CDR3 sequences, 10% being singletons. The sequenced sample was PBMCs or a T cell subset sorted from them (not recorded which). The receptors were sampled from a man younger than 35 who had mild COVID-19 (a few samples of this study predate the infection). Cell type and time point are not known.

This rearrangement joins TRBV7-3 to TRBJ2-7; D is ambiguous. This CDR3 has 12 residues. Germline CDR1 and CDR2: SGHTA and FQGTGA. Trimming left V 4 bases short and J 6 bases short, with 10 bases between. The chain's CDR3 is CASSSFDGEQYF. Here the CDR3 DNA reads TGTGCCAGCAGCTCATTCGACGGCGAGCAGTACTTC.

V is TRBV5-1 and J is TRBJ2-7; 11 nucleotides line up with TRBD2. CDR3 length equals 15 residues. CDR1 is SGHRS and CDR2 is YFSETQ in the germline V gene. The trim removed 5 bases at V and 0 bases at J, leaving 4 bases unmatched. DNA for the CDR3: TGCGCCAGCAGACCCGGACTAGCGGGCTCCTACGAGCAGTACTTC. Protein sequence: CASRPGLAGSYEQYF.

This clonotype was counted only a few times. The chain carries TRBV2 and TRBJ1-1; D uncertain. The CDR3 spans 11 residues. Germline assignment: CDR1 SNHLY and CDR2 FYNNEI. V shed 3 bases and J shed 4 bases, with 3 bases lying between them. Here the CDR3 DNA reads TGTGCCAGCAGTGACCTCACTGAAGCTTTCTTT. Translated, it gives CASSDLTEAFF.

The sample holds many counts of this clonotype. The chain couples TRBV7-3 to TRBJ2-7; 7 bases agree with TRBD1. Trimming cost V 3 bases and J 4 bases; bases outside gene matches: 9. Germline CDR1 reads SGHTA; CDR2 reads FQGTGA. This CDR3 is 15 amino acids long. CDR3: CASSLGTGVGYEQYF. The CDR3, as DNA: TGTGCCAGCAGCTTGGGCACAGGGGTCGGGTACGAGCAGTACTTC. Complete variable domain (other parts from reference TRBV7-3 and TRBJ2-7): GAGVSQTPSNKVTEKGKYVELRCDPISGHTALYWYRQSLGQGPEFLIYFQGTGAADDSGLPNDRFFAVRPEGSVSTLKIQRTERGDSAVYLCASSLGTGVGYEQYFGPGTRLTVT.

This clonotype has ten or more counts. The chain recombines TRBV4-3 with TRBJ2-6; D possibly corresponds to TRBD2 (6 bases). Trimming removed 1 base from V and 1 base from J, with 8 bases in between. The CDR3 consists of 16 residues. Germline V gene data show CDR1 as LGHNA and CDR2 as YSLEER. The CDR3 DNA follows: TGCGCCAGCAGCCAAGTCGGGAGATCTGGGGCCAACGTCCTGACTTTC. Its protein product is CASSQVGRSGANVLTF.

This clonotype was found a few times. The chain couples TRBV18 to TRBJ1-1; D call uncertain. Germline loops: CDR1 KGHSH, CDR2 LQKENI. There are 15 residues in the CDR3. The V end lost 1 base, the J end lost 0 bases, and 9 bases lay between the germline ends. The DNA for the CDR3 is TGTGCCAGCTCACCACTTGGTCAGCTGAACACTGAAGCTTTCTTT. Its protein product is CASSPLGQLNTEAFF.

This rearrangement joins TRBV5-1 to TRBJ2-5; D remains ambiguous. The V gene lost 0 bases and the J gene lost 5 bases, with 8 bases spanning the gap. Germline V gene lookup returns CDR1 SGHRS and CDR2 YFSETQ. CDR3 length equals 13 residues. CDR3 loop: CASSLAEFETQYF. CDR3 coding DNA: TGCGCCAGCAGCTTGGCAGAGTTCGAGACCCAGTACTTC.

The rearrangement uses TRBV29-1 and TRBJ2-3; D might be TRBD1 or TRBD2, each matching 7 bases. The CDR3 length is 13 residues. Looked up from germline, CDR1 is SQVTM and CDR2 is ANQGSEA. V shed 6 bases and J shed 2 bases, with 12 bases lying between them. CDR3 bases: TGCAGCGTCAGGGGGGGGATCACAGATACGCAGTATTTT. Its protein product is CSVRGGITDTQYF.

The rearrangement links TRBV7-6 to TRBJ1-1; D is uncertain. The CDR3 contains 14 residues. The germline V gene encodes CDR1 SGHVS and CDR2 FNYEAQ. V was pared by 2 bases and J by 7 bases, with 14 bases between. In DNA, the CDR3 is TGTGCCAGCAGCTTACAGGAAGGGAGTGGTGAAGCTTTCTTT. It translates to CASSLQEGSGEAFF.

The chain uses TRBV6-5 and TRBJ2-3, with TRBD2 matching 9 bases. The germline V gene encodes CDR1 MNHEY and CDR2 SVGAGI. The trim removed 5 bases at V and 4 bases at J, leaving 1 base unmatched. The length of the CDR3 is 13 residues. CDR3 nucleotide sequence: TGTGCCAGCAGTCGGACTAGCGCAGATACGCAGTATTTT. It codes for CASSRTSADTQYF.

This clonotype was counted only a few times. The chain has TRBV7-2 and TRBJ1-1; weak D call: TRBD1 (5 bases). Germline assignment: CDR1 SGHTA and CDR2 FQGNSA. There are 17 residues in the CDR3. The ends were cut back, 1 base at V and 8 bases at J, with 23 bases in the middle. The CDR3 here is CASSLGGGGVVPGEAFF. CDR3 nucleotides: TGTGCCAGCAGCTTAGGAGGCGGGGGGGTGGTCCCTGGGGAAGCTTTCTTT.

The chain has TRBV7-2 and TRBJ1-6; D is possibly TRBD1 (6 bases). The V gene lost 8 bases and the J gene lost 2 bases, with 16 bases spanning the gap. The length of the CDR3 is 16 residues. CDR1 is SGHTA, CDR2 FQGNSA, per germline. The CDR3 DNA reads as TGTGCCAGCCGCATGGCCGGGACAACCTATAATTCACCCCTCCACTTT. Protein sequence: CASRMAGTTYNSPLHF.

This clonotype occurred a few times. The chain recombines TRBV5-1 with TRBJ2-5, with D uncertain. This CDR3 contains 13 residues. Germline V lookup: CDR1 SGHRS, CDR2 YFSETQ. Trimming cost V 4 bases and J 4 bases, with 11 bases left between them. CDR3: CASSDPDPETQYF. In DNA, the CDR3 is TGCGCCAGCAGCGATCCGGACCCAGAGACCCAGTACTTC.

The CDR3 is CASSFWSMNTGELFF. The CDR3 DNA is TGTGCCAGCAGCTTTTGGTCAATGAACACCGGGGAGCTGTTTTTT. The chain joins TRBV7-2 to TRBJ2-2; D is ambiguous. Germline assignment: CDR1 SGHTA and CDR2 FQGNSA. The ends were cut back, 3 bases at V and 1 base at J, with 9 bases in the middle. The length of the CDR3 is 15 residues. The variable domain in full, with the rest retrieved from reference TRBV7-2 and TRBJ2-2, is GAGVSQSPSNKVTEKGKDVELRCDPISGHTALYWYRQSLGQGLEFLIYFQGNSAPDKSGLPSDRFSAERTGGSVSTLTIQRTQQEDSAVYLCASSFWSMNTGELFFGEGSRLTVL.

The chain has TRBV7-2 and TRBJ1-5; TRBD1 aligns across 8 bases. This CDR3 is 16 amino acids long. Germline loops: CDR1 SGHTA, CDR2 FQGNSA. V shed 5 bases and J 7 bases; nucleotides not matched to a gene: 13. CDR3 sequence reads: CASSPPGQGWGQPQHF. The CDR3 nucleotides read TGTGCCAGCAGCCCACCCGGACAGGGTTGGGGGCAGCCCCAGCATTTT.

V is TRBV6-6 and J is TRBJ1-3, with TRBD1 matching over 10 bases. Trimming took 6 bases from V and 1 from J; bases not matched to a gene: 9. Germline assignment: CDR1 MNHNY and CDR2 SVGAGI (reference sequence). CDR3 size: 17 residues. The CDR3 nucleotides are TGTGCCAGCAGACGAACCCGGGACAGGGGATCTGGAAACACCATATATTTT. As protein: CASRRTRDRGSGNTIYF.

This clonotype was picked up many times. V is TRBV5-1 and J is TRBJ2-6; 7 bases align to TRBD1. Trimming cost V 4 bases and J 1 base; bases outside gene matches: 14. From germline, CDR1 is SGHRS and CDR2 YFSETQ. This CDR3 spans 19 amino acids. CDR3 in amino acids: CASSRRPGQVASGANVLTF. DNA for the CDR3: TGCGCCAGCAGCCGGAGGCCCGGACAGGTAGCATCTGGGGCCAACGTCCTGACTTTC.

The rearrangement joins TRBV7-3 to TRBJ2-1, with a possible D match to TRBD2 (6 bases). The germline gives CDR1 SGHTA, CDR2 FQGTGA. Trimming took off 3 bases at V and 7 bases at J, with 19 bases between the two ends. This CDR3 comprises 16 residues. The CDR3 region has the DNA TGTGCCAGCAGCTTCACAGCCGGGACTGCCTCTAATGAGCAGTTCTTC. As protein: CASSFTAGTASNEQFF.